The source of this T cell receptor (beta chain) is a study of technical replicates of blood from several donors. Here immunoSEQ multiplex PCR was the method, and the copy in TCRdb shows in-frame clones only, minus some. The table shows about 93,000 clones, with roughly 96% occurring only once. The J segment lost 0 bases and the V segment lost 6 bases, leaving 5 bases of the junction unmatched. Germline V gives CDR1 SQVTM, CDR2 ANQGSEA. The CDR3 contains 14 residues. The sequencing input was T cells isolated from PBMCs. The rearrangement links TRBV29-1 to TRBJ1-3, with 7 bases fitting TRBD1. This clonotype originated in a human donor in good health. The CDR3 loop is CSVATGVSGNTIYF. In nucleotides, the CDR3 is TGCAGCGTGGCTACAGGGGTCTCTGGAAACACCATATATTTT.